This T cell receptor (beta chain) appears in the sequencing data of a study of OX40 agonist ivuxolimab in advanced cancers. Study as a whole: Each dose-escalation patient presented with hepatocellular carcinoma, melanoma, renal cell or head and neck cancer.

Sequencing used immunoSEQ multiplex PCR; TCRdb keeps in-frame clones, though not all of them. The data contain tens of thousands of clones, approximately 80% of them singletons. As for this clone: Antigen unknown.

The CDR3 spans 16 residues. V shed 0 bases and J 4 bases; nucleotides not matched to a gene: 8. Looked up from germline, CDR1 is GTSNPN and CDR2 is SVGIG (reference sequence). Study observations and caveats: Low clonal expansion, among the lowest seen, marked partial responders at 0.1-3.0 mg/kg.

The chain employs TRBV30 and TRBJ2-5; TRBD1 matches 10 bases. The sequence was collected from an adult with an advanced solid tumor such as melanoma, head and neck, liver or kidney cancer. Sequencing used CD4+ or CD8+ T cells sorted from blood, obtained in a trial of the OX40 agonist ivuxolimab. CDR3 sequence: CAWSVPDRGHRETQYF. The DNA for the CDR3 is TGTGCCTGGAGTGTACCTGACAGGGGGCATAGAGAGACCCAGTACTTC.